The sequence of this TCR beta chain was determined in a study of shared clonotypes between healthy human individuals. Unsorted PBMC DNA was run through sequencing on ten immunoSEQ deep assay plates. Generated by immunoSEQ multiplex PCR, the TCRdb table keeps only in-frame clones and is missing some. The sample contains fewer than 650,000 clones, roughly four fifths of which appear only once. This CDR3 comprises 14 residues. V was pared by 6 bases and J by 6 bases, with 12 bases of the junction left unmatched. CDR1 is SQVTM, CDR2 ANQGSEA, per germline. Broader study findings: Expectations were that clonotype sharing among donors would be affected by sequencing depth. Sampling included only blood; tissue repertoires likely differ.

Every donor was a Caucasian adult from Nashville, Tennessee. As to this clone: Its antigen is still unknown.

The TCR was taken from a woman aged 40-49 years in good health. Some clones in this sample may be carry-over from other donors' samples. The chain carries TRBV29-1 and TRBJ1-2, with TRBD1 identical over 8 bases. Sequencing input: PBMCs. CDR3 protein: CSVGKGQEGDGYTF. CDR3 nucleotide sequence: TGCAGCGTGGGAAAGGGACAGGAGGGAGATGGCTACACCTTC.